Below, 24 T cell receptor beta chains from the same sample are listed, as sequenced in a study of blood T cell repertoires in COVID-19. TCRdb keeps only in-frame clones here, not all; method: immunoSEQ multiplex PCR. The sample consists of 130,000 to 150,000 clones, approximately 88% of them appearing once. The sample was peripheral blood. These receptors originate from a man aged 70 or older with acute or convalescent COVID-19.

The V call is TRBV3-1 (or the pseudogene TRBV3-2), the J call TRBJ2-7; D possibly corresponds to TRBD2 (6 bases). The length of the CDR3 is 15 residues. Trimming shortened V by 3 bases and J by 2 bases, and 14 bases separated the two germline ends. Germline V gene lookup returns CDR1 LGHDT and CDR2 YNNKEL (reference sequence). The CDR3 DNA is TGTGCCAGCAGCCATAGCGGCAGGGCCCCCTACGAGCAGTACTTC. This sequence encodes CASSHSGRAPYEQYF.

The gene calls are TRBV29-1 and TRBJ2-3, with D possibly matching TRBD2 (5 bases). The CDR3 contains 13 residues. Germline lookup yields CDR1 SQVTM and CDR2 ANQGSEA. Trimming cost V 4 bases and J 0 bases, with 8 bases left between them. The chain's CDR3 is CSVVRTSTDTQYF. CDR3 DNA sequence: TGCAGCGTTGTGAGGACTAGCACAGATACGCAGTATTTT.

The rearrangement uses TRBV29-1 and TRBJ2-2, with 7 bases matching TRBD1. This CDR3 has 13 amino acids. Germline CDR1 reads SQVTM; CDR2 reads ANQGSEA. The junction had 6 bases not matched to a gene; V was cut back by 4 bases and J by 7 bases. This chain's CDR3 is CSVAPGQRGELFF. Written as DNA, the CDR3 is TGCAGCGTTGCTCCGGGACAGCGCGGGGAGCTGTTTTTT.

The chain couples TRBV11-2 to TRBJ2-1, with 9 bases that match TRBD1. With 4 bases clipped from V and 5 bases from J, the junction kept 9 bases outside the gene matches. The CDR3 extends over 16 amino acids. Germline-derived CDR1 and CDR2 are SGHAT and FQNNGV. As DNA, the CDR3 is TGTGCCAGCAGCTCAGGCTGGGACAGGGTGAACAATGAGCAGTTCTTC. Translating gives CASSSGWDRVNNEQFF.

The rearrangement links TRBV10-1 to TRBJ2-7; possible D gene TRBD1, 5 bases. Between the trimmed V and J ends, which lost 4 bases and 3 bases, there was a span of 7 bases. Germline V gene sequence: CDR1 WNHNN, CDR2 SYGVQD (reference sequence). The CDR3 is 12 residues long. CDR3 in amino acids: CASSGGVYEQYF. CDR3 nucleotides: TGCGCCAGCAGTGGGGGCGTCTACGAGCAGTACTTC.

CDR3 nucleotide sequence: TGTGCCACCAGGGGGCTAGCGGGGGGGCAATACTGGAGCACAGATACGCAGTATTTT. This gives the protein CATRGLAGGQYWSTDTQYF. The chain has TRBV15 and TRBJ2-3; 12 positions match TRBD2. CDR1 and CDR2 (germline): LNHNV, YYDKDF (reference sequence). The J segment lost 0 bases and the V segment lost 6 bases, leaving 13 bases of the junction unmatched. This CDR3 spans 19 amino acids.

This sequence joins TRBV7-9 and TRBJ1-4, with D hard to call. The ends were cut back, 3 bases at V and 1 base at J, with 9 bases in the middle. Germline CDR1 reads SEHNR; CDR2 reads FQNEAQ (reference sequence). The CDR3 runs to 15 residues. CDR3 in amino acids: CASSFDLLTNEKLFF. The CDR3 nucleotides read TGTGCCAGCAGCTTCGACTTATTAACTAATGAAAAACTGTTTTTT. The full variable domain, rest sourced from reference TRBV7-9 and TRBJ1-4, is DTGVSQNPRHKITKRGQNVTFRCDPISEHNRLYWYRQTLGQGPEFLTYFQNEAQLEKSRLLSDRFSAERPKGSFSTLEIQRTEQGDSAMYLCASSFDLLTNEKLFFGSGTQLSVL.

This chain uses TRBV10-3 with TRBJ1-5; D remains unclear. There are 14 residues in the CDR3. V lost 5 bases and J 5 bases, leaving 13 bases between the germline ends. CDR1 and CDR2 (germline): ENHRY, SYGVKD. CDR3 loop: CAISKTLQDQPQHF. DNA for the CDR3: TGTGCCATCAGTAAAACTCTCCAGGATCAGCCCCAGCATTTT.

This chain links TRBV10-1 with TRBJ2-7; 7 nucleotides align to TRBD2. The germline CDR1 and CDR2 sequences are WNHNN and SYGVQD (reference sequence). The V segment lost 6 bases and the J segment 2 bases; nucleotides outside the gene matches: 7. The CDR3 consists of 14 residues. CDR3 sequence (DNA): TGCGCCAGCAGCCCGGGAGGCGACCCCTACGAGCAGTACTTC. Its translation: CASSPGGDPYEQYF.

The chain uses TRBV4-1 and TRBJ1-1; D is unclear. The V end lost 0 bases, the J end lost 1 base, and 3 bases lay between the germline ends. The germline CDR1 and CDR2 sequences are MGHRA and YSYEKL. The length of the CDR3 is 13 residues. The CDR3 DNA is TGCGCCAGCAGCCAAGATAAGAACACTGAAGCTTTCTTT. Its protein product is CASSQDKNTEAFF.

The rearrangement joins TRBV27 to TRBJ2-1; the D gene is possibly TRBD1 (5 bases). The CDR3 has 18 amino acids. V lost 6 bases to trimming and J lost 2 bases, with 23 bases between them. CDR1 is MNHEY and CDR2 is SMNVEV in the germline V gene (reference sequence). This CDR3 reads CASSPVARMVRAYNEQFF. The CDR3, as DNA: TGTGCCAGCAGCCCCGTGGCCAGGATGGTCAGGGCCTACAATGAGCAGTTCTTC.

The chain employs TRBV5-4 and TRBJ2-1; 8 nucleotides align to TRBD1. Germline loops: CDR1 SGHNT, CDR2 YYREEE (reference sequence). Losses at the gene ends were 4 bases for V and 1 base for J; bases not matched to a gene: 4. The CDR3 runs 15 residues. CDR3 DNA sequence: TGTGCCAGCAGCAACGGACAGGGTTCCTACAATGAGCAGTTCTTC. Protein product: CASSNGQGSYNEQFF.

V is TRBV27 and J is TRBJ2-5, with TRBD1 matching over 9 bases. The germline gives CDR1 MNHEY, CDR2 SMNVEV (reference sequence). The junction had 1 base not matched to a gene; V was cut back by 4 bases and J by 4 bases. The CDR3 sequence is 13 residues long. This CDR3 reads CASSSTGGETQYF. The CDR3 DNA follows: TGTGCCAGCAGTTCGACAGGGGGAGAGACCCAGTACTTC.

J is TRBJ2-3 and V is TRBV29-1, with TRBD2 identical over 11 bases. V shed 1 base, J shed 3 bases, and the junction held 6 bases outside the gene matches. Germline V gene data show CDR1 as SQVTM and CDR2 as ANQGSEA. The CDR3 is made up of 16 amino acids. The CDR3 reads CSVEGSGGATTDTQYF. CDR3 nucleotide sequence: TGCAGCGTTGAAGGTAGCGGGGGGGCGACAACAGATACGCAGTATTTT.

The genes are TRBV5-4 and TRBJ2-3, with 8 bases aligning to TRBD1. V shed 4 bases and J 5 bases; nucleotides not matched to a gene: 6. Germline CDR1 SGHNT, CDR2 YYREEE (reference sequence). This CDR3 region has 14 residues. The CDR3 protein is CASSLGTGVDTQYF. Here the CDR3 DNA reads TGTGCCAGCAGCCTCGGGACAGGAGTAGATACGCAGTATTTT.

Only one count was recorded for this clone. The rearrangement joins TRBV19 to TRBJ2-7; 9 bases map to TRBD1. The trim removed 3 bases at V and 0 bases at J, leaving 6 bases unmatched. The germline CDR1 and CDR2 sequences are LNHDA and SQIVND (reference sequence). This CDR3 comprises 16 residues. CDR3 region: CASSITGTGNSYEQYF. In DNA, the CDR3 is TGTGCCAGTAGTATCACCGGGACAGGGAACTCCTACGAGCAGTACTTC.

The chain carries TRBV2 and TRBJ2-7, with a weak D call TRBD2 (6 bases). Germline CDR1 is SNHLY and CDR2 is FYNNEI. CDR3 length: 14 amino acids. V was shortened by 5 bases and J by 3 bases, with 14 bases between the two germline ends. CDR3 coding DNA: TGTGCCAGCAGTCGCCGGGACTTAAGCTACGAGCAGTACTTC. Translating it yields CASSRRDLSYEQYF.

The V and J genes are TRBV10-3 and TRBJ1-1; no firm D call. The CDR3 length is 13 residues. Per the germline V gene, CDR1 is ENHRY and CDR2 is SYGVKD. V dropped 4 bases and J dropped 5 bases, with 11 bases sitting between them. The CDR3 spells CAISAEGRTEAFF. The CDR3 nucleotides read TGTGCCATCAGTGCAGAGGGCAGAACTGAAGCTTTCTTT.

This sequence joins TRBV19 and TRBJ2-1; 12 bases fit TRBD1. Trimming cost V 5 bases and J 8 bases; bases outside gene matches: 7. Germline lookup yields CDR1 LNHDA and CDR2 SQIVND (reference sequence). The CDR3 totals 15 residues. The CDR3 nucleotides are TGTGCCAGTAGTCTAGGGACAGGGGGCTTCGATGAGCAGTTCTTC. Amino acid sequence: CASSLGTGGFDEQFF.

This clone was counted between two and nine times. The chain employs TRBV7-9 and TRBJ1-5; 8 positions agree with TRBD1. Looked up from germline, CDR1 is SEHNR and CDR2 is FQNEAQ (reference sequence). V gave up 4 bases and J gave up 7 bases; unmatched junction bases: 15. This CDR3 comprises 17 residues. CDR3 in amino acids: CASSYLDRQGKRQPQHF. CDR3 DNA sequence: TGTGCCAGCAGCTACCTTGACCGACAGGGGAAAAGGCAGCCCCAGCATTTT.

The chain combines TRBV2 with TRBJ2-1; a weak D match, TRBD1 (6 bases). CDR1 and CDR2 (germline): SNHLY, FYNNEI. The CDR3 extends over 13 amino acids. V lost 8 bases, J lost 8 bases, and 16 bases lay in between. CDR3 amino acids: CASAKQGLDEQFF. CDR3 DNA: TGTGCCAGCGCCAAACAGGGTCTCGATGAGCAGTTCTTC.

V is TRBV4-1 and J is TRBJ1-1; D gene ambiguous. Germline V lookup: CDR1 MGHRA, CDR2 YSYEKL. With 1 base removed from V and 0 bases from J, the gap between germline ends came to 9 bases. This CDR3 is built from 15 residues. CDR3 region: CASSQGVHLNTEAFF. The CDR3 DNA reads TGCGCCAGCAGCCAAGGAGTGCATCTGAACACTGAAGCTTTCTTT.

Here the CDR3 DNA reads TGCAGCGCCACAGGACTAGCGGACAAGACGGTTGAGCAGTTCTTC. Translation: CSATGLADKTVEQFF. The chain couples TRBV29-1 to TRBJ2-1; 10 nucleotides agree with TRBD2. Unmatched junction bases numbered 15, after V lost 7 bases and J lost 9 bases. The CDR3 loop spans 15 amino acids. Germline CDR1 reads SQVTM; CDR2 reads ANQGSEA.

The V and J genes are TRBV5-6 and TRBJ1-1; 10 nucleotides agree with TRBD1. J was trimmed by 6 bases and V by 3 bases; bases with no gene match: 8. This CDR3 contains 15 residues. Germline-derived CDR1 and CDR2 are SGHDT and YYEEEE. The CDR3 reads CASSWRGQGVPEAFF. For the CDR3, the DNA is TGTGCCAGCAGCTGGCGCGGACAGGGGGTCCCTGAAGCTTTCTTT.